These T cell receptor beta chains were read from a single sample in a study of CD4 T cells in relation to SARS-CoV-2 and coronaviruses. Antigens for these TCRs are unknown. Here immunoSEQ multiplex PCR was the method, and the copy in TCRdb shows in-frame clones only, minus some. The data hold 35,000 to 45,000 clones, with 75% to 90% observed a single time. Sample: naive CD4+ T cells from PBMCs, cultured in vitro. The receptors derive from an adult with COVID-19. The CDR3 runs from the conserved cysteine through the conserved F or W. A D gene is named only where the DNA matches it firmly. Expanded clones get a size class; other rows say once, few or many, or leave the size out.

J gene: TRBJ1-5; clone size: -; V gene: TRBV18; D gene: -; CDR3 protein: CASSPLQAQEPQHF; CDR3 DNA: TGTGCCAGCTCACCACTTCAAGCCCAGGAGCCCCAGCATTTT
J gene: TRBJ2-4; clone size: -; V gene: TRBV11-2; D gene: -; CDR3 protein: CASSFRGGAKNIQYF; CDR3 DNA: TGTGCCAGCAGCTTTAGGGGGGGAGCCAAAAACATTCAGTACTTC
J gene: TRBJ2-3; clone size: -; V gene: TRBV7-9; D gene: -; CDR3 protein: CASSSFGAYGTQYF; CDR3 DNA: TGTGCCAGCAGCTCCTTCGGGGCTTATGGTACGCAGTATTTT
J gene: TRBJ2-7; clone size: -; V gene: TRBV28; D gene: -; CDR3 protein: CASTVVSPYEQYF; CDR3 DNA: TGTGCCTCCACGGTAGTGTCTCCCTACGAGCAGTACTTC
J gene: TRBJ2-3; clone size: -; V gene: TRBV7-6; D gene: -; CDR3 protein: CASSLEPTSTDTQYF; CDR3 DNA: TGTGCCAGCAGCTTAGAACCAACTAGCACAGATACGCAGTATTTT
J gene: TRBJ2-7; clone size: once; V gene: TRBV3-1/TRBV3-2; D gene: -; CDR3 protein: CASSQEIGSSYEQYF; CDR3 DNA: TGTGCCAGCAGCCAAGAGATCGGAAGCTCCTACGAGCAGTACTTC
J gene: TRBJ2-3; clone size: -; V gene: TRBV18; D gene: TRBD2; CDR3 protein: CASSPGTSGTDTQYF; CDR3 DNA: TGTGCCAGCTCACCAGGGACTAGCGGCACAGATACGCAGTATTTT
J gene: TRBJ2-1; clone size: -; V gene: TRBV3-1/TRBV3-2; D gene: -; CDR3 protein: CASSQDRDPADEQFF; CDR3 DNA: TGTGCCAGCAGCCAAGATCGGGACCCCGCAGATGAGCAGTTCTTC
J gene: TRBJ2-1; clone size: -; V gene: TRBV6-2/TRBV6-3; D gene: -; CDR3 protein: CASSSGTADNEQFF; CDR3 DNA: TGTGCCAGCAGTTCCGGGACGGCTGACAATGAGCAGTTCTTC
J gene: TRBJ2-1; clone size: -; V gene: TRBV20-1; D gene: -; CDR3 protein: CSAPIFHEQFF; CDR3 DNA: TGCAGTGCTCCGATTTTCCATGAGCAGTTCTTC
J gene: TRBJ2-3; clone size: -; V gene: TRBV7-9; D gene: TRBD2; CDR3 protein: CASSSTTSGRSTDTQYF; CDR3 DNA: TGTGCCAGCAGCTCAACGACTAGCGGGAGGAGCACAGATACGCAGTATTTT
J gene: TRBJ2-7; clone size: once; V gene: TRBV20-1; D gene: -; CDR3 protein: CSARDPYEQYF; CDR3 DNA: TGCAGTGCTAGAGATCCGTACGAGCAGTACTTC
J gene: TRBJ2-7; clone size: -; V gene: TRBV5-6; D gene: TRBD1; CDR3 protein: CASSFRWDSSYEQYF; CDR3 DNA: TGTGCCAGCAGCTTTCGATGGGACAGCTCCTACGAGCAGTACTTC
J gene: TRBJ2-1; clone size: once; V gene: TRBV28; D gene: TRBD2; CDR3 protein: CASSLGGLARYNEQFF; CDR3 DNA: TGTGCCAGCAGTTTAGGGGGACTAGCGCGATACAATGAGCAGTTCTTC
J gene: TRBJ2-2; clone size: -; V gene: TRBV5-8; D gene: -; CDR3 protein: CASSLLVSGGTNTGELFF; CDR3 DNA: TGTGCCAGCAGCTTACTGGTCTCGGGCGGGACGAACACCGGGGAGCTGTTTTTT
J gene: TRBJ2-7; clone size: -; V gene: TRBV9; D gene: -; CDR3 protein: CASSPDPIYGEQYF; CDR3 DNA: TGTGCCAGCAGCCCCGACCCCATTTATGGCGAGCAGTACTTC
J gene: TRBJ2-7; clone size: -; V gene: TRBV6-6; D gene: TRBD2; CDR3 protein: CASSYSRFGLDYEQYF; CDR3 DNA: TGTGCCAGCAGTTACTCACGTTTCGGACTAGACTACGAGCAGTACTTC
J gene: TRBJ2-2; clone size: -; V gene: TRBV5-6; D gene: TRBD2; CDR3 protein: CASSPPRLAGFSRELFF; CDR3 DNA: TGTGCCAGCAGTCCCCCCCGACTAGCGGGTTTTTCCCGGGAGCTGTTTTTT
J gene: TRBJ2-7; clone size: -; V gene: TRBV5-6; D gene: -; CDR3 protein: CASSLSGGYYEQYF; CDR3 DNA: TGTGCCAGCAGCTTGTCCGGGGGTTACTACGAGCAGTACTTC
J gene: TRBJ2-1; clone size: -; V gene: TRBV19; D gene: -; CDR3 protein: CASSINSDLKVEQFF; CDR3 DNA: TGTGCCAGTAGTATAAATAGCGATCTCAAGGTAGAGCAGTTCTTC
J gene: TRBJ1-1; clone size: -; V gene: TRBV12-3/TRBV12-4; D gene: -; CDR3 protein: CASRYTSGTEAFF; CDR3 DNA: TGTGCCAGCAGGTACACTTCCGGGACAGAAGCTTTCTTT
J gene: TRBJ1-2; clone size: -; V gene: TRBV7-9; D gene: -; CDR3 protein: CASSSRGGYGYTF; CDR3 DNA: TGTGCCAGCAGCTCCAGGGGCGGCTATGGCTACACCTTC
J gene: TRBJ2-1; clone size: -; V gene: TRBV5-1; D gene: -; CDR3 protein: CASSPDFGTPDYNEQFF; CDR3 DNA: TGCGCCAGCAGCCCGGATTTCGGGACACCTGACTACAATGAGCAGTTCTTC
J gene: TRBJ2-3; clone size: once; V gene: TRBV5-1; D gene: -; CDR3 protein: CASSGSYHTPSYTDTQYF; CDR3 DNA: TGCGCCAGCAGCGGGAGTTACCATACGCCTTCTTACACAGATACGCAGTATTTT
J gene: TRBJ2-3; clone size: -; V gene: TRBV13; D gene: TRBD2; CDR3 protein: CASRGLAGDSTDTQYF; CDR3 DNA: TGTGCCAGCAGGGGGCTAGCGGGGGATAGCACAGATACGCAGTATTTT
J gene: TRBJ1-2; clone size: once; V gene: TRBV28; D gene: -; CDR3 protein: CASSLQGPYGYTF; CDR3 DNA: TGTGCCAGCAGTTTACAGGGACCATATGGCTACACCTTC
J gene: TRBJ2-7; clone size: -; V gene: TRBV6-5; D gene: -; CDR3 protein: CASSYRGRRSDEQYF; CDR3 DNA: TGTGCCAGCAGTTACAGGGGCAGGAGGAGTGACGAGCAGTACTTC
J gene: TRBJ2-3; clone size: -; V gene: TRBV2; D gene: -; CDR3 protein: CASNNRITQYF; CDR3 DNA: TGTGCCAGCAATAATCGAATTACGCAGTATTTT
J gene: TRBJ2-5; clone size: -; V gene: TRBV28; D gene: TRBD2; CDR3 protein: CASSFFPSGSMGQETQYF; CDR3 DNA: TGTGCCAGCAGTTTTTTCCCGAGCGGGAGTATGGGGCAAGAGACCCAGTACTTC
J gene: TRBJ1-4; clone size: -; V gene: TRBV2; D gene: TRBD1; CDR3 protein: CASSPQGVYNEKLFF; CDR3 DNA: TGTGCCAGCAGTCCACAGGGGGTTTATAATGAAAAACTGTTTTTT
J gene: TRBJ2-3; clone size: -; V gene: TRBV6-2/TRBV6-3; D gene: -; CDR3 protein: CASRYGASWLSRLLATDTQYF; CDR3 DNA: TGTGCCAGCAGATACGGTGCTAGTTGGTTATCGCGACTTTTGGCCACAGATACGCAGTATTTT
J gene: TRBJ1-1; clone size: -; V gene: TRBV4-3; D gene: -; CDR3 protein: CASSPGQGIEAFF; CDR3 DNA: TGCGCCAGCAGCCCGGGGCAGGGAATTGAAGCTTTCTTT
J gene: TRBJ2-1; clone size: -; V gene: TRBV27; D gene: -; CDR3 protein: CASSPVTSQFF; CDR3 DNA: TGTGCCAGCAGTCCGGTGACTAGTCAGTTCTTC
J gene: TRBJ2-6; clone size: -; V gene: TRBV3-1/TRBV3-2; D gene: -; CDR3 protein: CASSQGYRQSGANVLTF; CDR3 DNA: TGTGCCAGCAGCCAAGGCTACAGGCAATCTGGGGCCAACGTCCTGACTTTC
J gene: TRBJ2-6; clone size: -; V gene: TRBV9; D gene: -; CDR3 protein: CASSPTQAALNSGANVLTF; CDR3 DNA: TGTGCCAGCAGCCCCACGCAAGCGGCGCTAAACTCTGGGGCCAACGTCCTGACTTTC
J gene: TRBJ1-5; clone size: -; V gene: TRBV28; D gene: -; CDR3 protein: CAQQGRNQPQHF; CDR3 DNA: TGTGCCCAGCAAGGGCGGAATCAGCCCCAGCATTTT
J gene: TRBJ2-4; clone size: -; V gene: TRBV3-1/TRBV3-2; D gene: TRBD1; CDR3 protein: CASSQGGVVGQGTPKNIQYF; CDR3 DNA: TGTGCCAGCAGCCAAGGGGGAGTAGTGGGACAGGGGACCCCCAAAAACATTCAGTACTTC
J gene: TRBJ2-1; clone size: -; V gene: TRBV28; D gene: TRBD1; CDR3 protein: CASSPLAWTGEQFF; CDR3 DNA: TGTGCCAGCAGCCCCCTCGCCTGGACAGGTGAGCAGTTCTTC
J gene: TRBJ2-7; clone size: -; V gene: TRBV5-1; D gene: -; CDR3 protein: CASSLVTGRNEQYF; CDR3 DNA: TGCGCCAGCAGCTTGGTAACAGGTCGCAACGAGCAGTACTTC
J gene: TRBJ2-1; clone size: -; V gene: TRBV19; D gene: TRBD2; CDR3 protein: CASRTISGRSYNEQFF; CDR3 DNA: TGTGCCAGTAGGACCATCAGCGGGAGGTCGTACAATGAGCAGTTCTTC
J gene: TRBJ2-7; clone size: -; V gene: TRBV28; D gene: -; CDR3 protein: CASMRGSYEQYF; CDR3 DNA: TGTGCCAGCATGAGGGGTTCCTACGAGCAGTACTTC
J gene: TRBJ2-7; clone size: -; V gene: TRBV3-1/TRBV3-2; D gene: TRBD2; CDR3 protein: CASSQGGRSSYEQYF; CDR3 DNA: TGTGCCAGCAGCCAAGGCGGGAGGAGCTCCTACGAGCAGTACTTC
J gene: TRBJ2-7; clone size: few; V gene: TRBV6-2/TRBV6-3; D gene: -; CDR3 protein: CASSYSRGAGQYEQYF; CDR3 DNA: TGTGCCAGCAGTTACTCGAGGGGAGCGGGACAATACGAGCAGTACTTC
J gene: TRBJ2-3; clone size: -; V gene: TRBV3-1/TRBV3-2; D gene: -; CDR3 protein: CASSQGLSTDTQYF; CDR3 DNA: TGTGCCAGCAGCCAGGGACTCAGCACAGATACGCAGTATTTT
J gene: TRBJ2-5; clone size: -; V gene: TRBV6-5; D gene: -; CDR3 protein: CATSEWQGFPTLYF; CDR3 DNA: TGTGCCACCTCCGAGTGGCAGGGGTTCCCCACCCTGTACTTC
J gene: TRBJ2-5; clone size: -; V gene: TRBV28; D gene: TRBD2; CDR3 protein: CASSSSSGETQYF; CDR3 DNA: TGTGCCAGCAGTTCCTCTAGCGGAGAGACCCAGTACTTC
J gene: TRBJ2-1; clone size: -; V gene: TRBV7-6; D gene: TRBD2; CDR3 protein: CATTSLGGRTYNEQFF; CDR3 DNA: TGTGCCACCACATCCCTTGGCGGGAGAACCTACAATGAGCAGTTCTTC
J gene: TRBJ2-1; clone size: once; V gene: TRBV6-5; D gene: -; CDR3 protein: CASGPMSSYNEQFF; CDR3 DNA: TGTGCCTCCGGACCGATGAGCTCCTACAATGAGCAGTTCTTC
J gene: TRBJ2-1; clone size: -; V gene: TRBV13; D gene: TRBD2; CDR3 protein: CASSSYSGRGGLSEQFF; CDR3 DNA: TGTGCCAGCAGCTCCTATAGCGGGAGGGGAGGTTTGAGTGAGCAGTTCTTC
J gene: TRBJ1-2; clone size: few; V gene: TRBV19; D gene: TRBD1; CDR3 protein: CASSMGTGGRDGYTF; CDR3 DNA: TGTGCCAGTAGTATGGGGACAGGGGGCCGGGATGGCTACACCTTC
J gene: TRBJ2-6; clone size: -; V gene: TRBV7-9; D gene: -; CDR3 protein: CASTADLGGANVLTF; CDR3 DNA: TGTGCCAGCACCGCCGACCTGGGAGGGGCCAACGTCCTGACTTTC
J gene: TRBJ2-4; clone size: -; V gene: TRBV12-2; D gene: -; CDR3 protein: CASRFLGQGPGKGIQYF; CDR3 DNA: TGTGCAAGTCGCTTCCTCGGACAGGGGCCCGGAAAGGGCATTCAGTACTTC
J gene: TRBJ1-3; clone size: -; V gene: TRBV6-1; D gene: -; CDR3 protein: CASSDWSPGGNTIYF; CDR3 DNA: TGTGCCAGCAGTGATTGGTCGCCCGGAGGAAACACCATATATTTT
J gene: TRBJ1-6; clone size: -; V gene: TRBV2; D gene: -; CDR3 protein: CARALSDNSPLHF; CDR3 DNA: TGTGCCCGAGCGCTCAGTGATAATTCACCCCTCCACTTT
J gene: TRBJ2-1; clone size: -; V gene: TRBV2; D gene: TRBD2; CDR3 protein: CASSEALFGLAGAGEQFF; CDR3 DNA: TGTGCCAGCAGTGAAGCGCTATTCGGACTAGCGGGAGCAGGCGAGCAGTTCTTC
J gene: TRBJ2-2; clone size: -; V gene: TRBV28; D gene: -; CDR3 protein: CASSLRGMPGELFF; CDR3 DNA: TGTGCCAGCAGTTTACGGGGGATGCCCGGGGAGCTGTTTTTT